The clone carrying this TCR beta chain occurred a few times. Its antigen is not known. These data originate in a study of shared clonotypes between healthy human individuals. On the study more broadly: Three plates were used per donor for CD4 naive, three for CD4 memory, two for CD8 naive and one for CD8 memory. The study's findings and limits: Among donors, sharing of clonotypes was expected to be affected by sequencing depth.

Running of the assay took place at deep level. Source study methods: Junction-only immunoSEQ data arrived without quality scores, meaning filtering differed. Data came from immunoSEQ multiplex PCR; TCRdb stores just in-frame clones and leaves some out. V, J and clone size were drawn from that table, and D and trimming were deduced from the DNA. Of roughly 2.2 million clones in the sample, 80% to 95% were seen once. The sample consisted of naive CD4+ T cells from PBMCs. Subset: CD45RA+ positively selected. The TCR was taken from a man aged 18 to 30 in good health. Some clones in this sample may be carry-over from other donors' samples.

In DNA, the CDR3 is TGCGCCAGCAGCCATCTCGGGGCGGGCACTGAAGCTTTCTTT. Its protein is CASSHLGAGTEAFF. This chain joins TRBV4-1 and TRBJ1-1; possible D gene TRBD1, 5 bases. The CDR3 sequence is 14 residues long. Per the germline V gene, CDR1 is MGHRA and CDR2 is YSYEKL. The V end lost 3 bases, the J end lost 4 bases, and 12 bases lay between the germline ends.